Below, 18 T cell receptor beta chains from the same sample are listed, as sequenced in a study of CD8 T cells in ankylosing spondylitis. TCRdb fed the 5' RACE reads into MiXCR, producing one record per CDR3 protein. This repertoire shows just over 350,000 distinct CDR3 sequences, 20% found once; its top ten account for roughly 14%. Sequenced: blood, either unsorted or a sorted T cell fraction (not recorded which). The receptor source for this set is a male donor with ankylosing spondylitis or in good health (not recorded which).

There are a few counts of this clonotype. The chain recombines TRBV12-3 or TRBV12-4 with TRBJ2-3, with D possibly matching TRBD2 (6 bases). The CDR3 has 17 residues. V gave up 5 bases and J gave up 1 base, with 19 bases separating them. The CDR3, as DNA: TGTGCCAGCAGTGGAGTGTTGGGGTGGGGGGGCACAGATACGCAGTATTTT. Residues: CASSGVLGWGGTDTQYF.

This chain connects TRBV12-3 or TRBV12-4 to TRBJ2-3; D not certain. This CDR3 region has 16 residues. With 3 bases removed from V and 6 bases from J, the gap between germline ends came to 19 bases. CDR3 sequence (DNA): TGTGCCAGCAGTTTGGGTGACTCCCTCTACGGGGATACGCAGTATTTT. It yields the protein CASSLGDSLYGDTQYF.

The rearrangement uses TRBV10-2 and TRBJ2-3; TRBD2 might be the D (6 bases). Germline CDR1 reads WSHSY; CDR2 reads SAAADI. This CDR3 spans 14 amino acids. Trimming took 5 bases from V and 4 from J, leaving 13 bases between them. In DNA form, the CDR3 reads TGCGCCAGCAGTAAAGCCGGGGGAGCAGATACGCAGTATTTT. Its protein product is CASSKAGGADTQYF.

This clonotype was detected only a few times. CDR3 nucleotides: TGTGCCAGTAGTATAGGGGACAGCATCTACGAGCAGTACTTC. This sequence encodes CASSIGDSIYEQYF. This chain links TRBV19 with TRBJ2-7; 7 positions agree with TRBD1. The trim removed 1 base at V and 3 bases at J, leaving 3 bases unmatched. The CDR3 totals 14 residues. Germline V gene data show CDR1 as LNHDA and CDR2 as SQIVND (reference sequence).

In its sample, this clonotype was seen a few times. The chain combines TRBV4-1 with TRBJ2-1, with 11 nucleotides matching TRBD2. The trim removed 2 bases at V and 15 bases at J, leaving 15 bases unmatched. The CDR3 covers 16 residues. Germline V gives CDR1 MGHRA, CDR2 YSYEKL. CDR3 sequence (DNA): TGCGCCAGCAGCCAAACCGAACCGACTAGCGGGGCGCTCGGGTTCTTC. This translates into CASSQTEPTSGALGFF.

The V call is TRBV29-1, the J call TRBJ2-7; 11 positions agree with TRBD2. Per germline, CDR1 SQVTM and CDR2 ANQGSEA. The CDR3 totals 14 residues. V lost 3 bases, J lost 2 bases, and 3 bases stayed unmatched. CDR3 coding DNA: TGCAGCGTTGAGGGACTAGCGGAAACCTACGAGCAGTACTTC. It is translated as CSVEGLAETYEQYF.

For the CDR3, the DNA is TGTGCCAGCAGCCCCGGGACTAGCACCTACAATGAGCAGTTCTTC. This codes for CASSPGTSTYNEQFF. The chain combines TRBV6-1 with TRBJ2-1; the match to TRBD2 covers 9 bases. The CDR3 runs to 15 residues. The germline gives CDR1 MNHNS, CDR2 SASEGT. With V trimmed by 6 bases and J by 2 bases, 5 bases remained unmatched.

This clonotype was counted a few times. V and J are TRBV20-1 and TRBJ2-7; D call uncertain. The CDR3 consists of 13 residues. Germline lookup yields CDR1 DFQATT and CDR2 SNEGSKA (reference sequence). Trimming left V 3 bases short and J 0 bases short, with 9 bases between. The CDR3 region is CSARASSSYEQYF. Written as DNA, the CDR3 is TGCAGTGCTAGGGCCAGCAGCTCCTACGAGCAGTACTTC.

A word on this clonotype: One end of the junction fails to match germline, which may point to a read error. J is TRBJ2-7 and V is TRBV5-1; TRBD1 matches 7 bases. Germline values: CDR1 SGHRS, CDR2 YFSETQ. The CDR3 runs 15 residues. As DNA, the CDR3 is TGCGCCAGCAGCTCCGGGACAGCCAATATCTACGAACAGTACTTC. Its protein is CASSSGTANIYEQYF.

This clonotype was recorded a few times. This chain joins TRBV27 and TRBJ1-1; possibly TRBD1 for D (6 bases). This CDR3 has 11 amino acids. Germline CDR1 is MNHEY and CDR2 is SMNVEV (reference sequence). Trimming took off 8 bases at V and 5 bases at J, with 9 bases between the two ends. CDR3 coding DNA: TGTGCCAGCCAGAGGGGGACTGAAGCTTTCTTT. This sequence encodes CASQRGTEAFF.

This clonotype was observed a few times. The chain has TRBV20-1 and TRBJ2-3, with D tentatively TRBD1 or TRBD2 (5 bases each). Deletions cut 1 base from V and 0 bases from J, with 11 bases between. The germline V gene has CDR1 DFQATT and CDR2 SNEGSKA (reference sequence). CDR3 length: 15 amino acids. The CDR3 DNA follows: TGCAGTGCTAGAGTGTGGGGGAAAAGCACAGATACGCAGTATTTT. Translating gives CSARVWGKSTDTQYF.

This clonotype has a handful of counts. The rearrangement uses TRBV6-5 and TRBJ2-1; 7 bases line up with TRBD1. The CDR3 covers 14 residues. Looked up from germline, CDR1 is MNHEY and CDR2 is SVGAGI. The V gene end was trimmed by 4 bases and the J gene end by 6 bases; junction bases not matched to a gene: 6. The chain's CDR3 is CASSLTGQGNEQFF. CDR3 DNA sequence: TGTGCCAGCAGTTTGACAGGGCAGGGCAATGAGCAGTTCTTC.

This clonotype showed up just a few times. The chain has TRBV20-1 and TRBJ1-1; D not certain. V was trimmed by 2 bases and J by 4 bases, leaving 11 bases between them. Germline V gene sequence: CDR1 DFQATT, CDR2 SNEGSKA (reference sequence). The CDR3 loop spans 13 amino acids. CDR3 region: CSARSVGSTEAFF. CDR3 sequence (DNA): TGCAGTGCTAGATCCGTTGGGTCCACTGAAGCTTTCTTT.

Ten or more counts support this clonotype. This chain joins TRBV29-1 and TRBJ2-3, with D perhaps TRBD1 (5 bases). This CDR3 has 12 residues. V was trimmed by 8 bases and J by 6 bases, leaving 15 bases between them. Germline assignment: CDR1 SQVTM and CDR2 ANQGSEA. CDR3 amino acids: CSFEGVEDTQYF. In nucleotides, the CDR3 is TGCAGCTTCGAAGGGGTAGAGGATACGCAGTATTTT.

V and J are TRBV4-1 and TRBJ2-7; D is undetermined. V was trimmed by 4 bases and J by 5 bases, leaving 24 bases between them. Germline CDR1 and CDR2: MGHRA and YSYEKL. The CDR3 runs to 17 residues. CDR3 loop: CASSPTLPLTQGNEQYF. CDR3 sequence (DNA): TGCGCCAGCAGCCCTACTCTTCCCCTCACCCAAGGGAACGAGCAGTACTTC.

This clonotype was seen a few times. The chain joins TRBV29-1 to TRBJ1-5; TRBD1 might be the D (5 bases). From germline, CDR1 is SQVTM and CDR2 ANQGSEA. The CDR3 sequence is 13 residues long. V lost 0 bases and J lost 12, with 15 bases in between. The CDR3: CSVEDGDLGVQHF. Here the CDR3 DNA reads TGCAGCGTTGAAGATGGGGACCTAGGAGTCCAGCATTTT. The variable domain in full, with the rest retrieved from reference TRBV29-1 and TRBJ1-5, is SAVISQKPSRDICQRGTSLTIQCQVDSQVTMMFWYRQQPGQSLTLIATANQGSEATYESGFVIDKFPISRPNLTFSTLTVSNMSPEDSSIYLCSVEDGDLGVQHFGDGTRLSIL.

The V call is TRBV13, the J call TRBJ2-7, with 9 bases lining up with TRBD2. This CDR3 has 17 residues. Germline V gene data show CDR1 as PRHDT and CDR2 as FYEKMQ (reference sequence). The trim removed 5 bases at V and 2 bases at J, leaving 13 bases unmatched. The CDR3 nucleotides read TGTGCCAGCAGCCTCGTAGGCGGCGGGGGGGGAACCTACGAGCAGTACTTC. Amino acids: CASSLVGGGGGTYEQYF.

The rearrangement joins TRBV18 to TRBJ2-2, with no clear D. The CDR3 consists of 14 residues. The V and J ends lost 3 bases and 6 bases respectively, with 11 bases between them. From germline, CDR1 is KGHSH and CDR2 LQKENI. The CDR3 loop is CASSPIGSAGELFF. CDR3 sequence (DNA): TGTGCCAGCTCACCCATCGGTTCGGCCGGGGAGCTGTTTTTT.